Sequencing of this T cell receptor (beta chain) was carried out in a study of T cell responses to AZD1222 COVID-19 vaccine. Findings and caveats of the study: Most donors were white British, females outnumbered males, and clonal diversity was possibly underestimated. Following two doses of AZD1222, Spike-specific TCR breadth and depth rose. Baseline testing showed seropositivity in only 5 or 6 AZD1222 recipients.

Here immunoSEQ multiplex PCR was the method, and the copy in TCRdb shows in-frame clones only, minus some. This sample has approximately 140,000 clones, with 75% to 95% found just once. A note on this clone: Its cognate antigen is unknown.

Losses at the gene ends were 2 bases for V and 9 bases for J; bases not matched to a gene: 6. The CDR3 has 13 amino acids. The V gene's germline CDR1 is LGHNA and CDR2 YNFKEQ. The chain links TRBV4-2 to TRBJ1-2, with 7 bases matching TRBD1. Sequencing used peripheral blood, obtained on day 0 of MenACWY control vaccination. This clonotype was obtained from an adult in good health. The DNA of the CDR3 is TGTGCCAGCAGCCAACCGGGACAGCGGCGCTACACCTTC. This encodes CASSQPGQRRYTF.